Each of the 28 T cell receptor beta chains below was sequenced from the same sample in a study of T cell repertoires in cytomegalovirus infection. TCRdb independently ran MiXCR on the reads; one entry per CDR3 protein. Seen here are 300,000 to 400,000 distinct CDR3 sequences, roughly 9.5% observed once, and the top ten hold 3.5% to 4.5%. The specimen was PBMCs. These receptors were obtained from a human donor in good health (CMV status not recorded). Some clones in this sample may be carry-over from other donors' samples.

In this sample, this clonotype turned up many times. The rearrangement uses TRBV7-2 and TRBJ1-5; D is uncertain. This CDR3 spans 12 amino acids. Trimming removed 5 bases at V and 3 bases at J, with 5 bases between. Germline V gene sequence: CDR1 SGHTA, CDR2 FQGNSA. CDR3 amino acids: CASSVFNQPQHF. CDR3 nucleotide sequence: TGTGCCAGCAGCGTCTTCAATCAGCCCCAGCATTTT.

This clonotype has a count of ten or more. The rearrangement joins TRBV12-3 or TRBV12-4 to TRBJ2-7; D may be TRBD1 (6 bases). The CDR3 has 16 amino acids. V lost 0 bases to trimming and J lost 1 base, with 13 bases between them. The CDR3 loop is CASSLAFWDKSYEQYF. CDR3 bases: TGTGCCAGCAGTTTAGCGTTTTGGGACAAGTCCTACGAGCAGTACTTC.

This clonotype appeared a few times. V and J are TRBV7-3 and TRBJ2-1; D call uncertain. The germline V gene encodes CDR1 SGHTA and CDR2 FQGTGA. The CDR3 consists of 16 residues. Trimming took 5 bases from V and 0 from J, leaving 14 bases between them. CDR3 DNA: TGTGCCAGCAGCCTCCTTGGCCAAAGCTCCTACAATGAGCAGTTCTTC. This encodes CASSLLGQSSYNEQFF.

The CDR3 here is CASSSKRTAGLAGVGEQFF. The DNA of the CDR3 is TGTGCCAGCAGCTCCAAGCGAACCGCGGGACTAGCGGGAGTGGGTGAGCAGTTCTTC. The V gene is TRBV7-8, the J gene TRBJ2-1, with TRBD2 identical over 14 bases. The CDR3 is 19 residues long. The V gene end was trimmed by 4 bases and the J gene end by 9 bases; junction bases not matched to a gene: 17. CDR1 is SGHVS and CDR2 is FQNEAQ in the germline V gene.

In this sample, this clonotype turned up many times. V is TRBV19 and J is TRBJ2-7; TRBD1 aligns across 8 bases. Unmatched junction bases numbered 9, after V lost 3 bases and J lost 5 bases. Looked up from germline, CDR1 is LNHDA and CDR2 is SQIVND (reference sequence). The CDR3 contains 15 residues. In DNA form, the CDR3 reads TGTGCCAGTAGTATCCTGGGACAGGCCAAGGACGAGCAGTACTTC. Translation: CASSILGQAKDEQYF.

This clonotype was seen repeatedly, ten times or more. The V call is TRBV7-2, the J call TRBJ1-5; D may be TRBD1 (5 bases). The germline V and J ends were trimmed by 5 bases and 0 bases, with 11 bases remaining between them. CDR1 is SGHTA and CDR2 is FQGNSA in the germline V gene. The CDR3 is 15 residues long. The CDR3 bases are TGTGCCAGCAGCCAAGACAGAAATAGCAATCAGCCCCAGCATTTT. This encodes CASSQDRNSNQPQHF.

This clonotype turned up a few times. The genes are TRBV2 and TRBJ1-5; TRBD1 matches 8 bases. With V trimmed by 5 bases and J by 9 bases, 9 bases remained unmatched. The CDR3 runs to 14 residues. Looked up from germline, CDR1 is SNHLY and CDR2 is FYNNEI. The CDR3 DNA reads as TGTGCCAGCAGTCACCCAGGGGGCGGTTTGCCCCAGCATTTT. Its translation: CASSHPGGGLPQHF.

This clonotype was observed a handful of times. The chain couples TRBV7-2 to TRBJ2-2, with 7 bases lining up with TRBD1. J gave up 4 bases and V 5 bases, and 7 bases lay outside the gene matches. The CDR3 has 15 amino acids. CDR1 and CDR2 (germline): SGHTA, FQGNSA. CDR3 amino acids: CASSRDRVGTGELFF. Written as DNA, the CDR3 is TGTGCCAGCAGCAGGGACAGAGTGGGCACCGGGGAGCTGTTTTTT.

This clonotype appeared a few times. The chain uses TRBV27 and TRBJ2-4; the D gene could be TRBD1 or TRBD2 (5 bases each). This CDR3 has 15 residues. Germline CDR1 and CDR2: MNHEY and SMNVEV (reference sequence). The germline V and J ends were trimmed by 5 bases and 4 bases, with 15 bases remaining between them. The CDR3 region is CASSLSRWGKNIQYF. CDR3 nucleotide sequence: TGTGCCAGCAGTCTTTCAAGATGGGGGAAAAACATTCAGTACTTC.

This clonotype was seen more than once but under ten times. The rearrangement uses TRBV9 and TRBJ1-1; D remains ambiguous. V gave up 1 base and J gave up 1 base, with 11 bases separating them. CDR3 length: 15 amino acids. CDR1 is SGDLS, CDR2 YYNGEE, per germline. In nucleotides, the CDR3 is TGTGCCAGCAGCGTAACTATCACGGAGAACACTGAAGCTTTCTTT. Its protein product is CASSVTITENTEAFF. Full variable domain (rest looked up from reference TRBV9 and TRBJ1-1): DSGVTQTPKHLITATGQRVTLRCSPRSGDLSVYWYQQSLDQGLQFLIQYYNGEERAKGNILERFSAQQFPDLHSELNLSSLELGDSALYFCASSVTITENTEAFFGQGTRLTVV.

This clonotype was detected ten times or more. This chain uses TRBV6-1 with TRBJ2-3; TRBD1 matches at 7 bases. This CDR3 spans 16 amino acids. Germline CDR1 and CDR2: MNHNS and SASEGT. J lost 5 bases, V lost 7 bases, and 15 bases had no gene match. This CDR3 is CASITVGQALGDTQYF. The CDR3 DNA sequence: TGTGCCAGCATAACCGTAGGACAGGCGCTAGGAGATACGCAGTATTTT.

This clonotype has just a few counts. The V and J genes are TRBV12-3 or TRBV12-4 and TRBJ1-1, with D unresolved. The CDR3 consists of 13 residues. Trimming removed 6 bases at V and 0 bases at J, with 8 bases between. CDR3 loop: CASSSEMNTEAFF. The CDR3 DNA reads as TGTGCCAGCAGCAGCGAGATGAACACTGAAGCTTTCTTT.

This clonotype was detected ten times or more. The chain joins TRBV19 to TRBJ2-1, with D tentatively TRBD1 (6 bases). Trimming removed 1 base from V and 4 bases from J, with 14 bases in between. CDR1 is LNHDA and CDR2 is SQIVND in the germline V gene (reference sequence). The CDR3 runs 16 residues. CDR3 residues: CASSIVGLQGYNEQFF. As DNA, the CDR3 is TGTGCCAGTAGTATAGTTGGCTTACAGGGATACAATGAGCAGTTCTTC.

This chain joins TRBV4-3 and TRBJ1-4; no firm D call. This CDR3 contains 17 residues. Germline lookup yields CDR1 LGHNA and CDR2 YSLEER. Trimming pared 1 base from V and 8 bases from J, leaving 20 bases between. CDR3 in DNA: TGCGCCAGCAGCCAAGCGCCTCCTCCGGTGGGATACGAAAAACTGTTTTTT. Its translation is CASSQAPPPVGYEKLFF.

This chain connects TRBV28 to TRBJ2-2; D gene uncertain. Germline loops: CDR1 MDHEN, CDR2 SYDVKM. The CDR3 loop spans 18 amino acids. The germline V and J ends were trimmed by 2 bases and 0 bases, with 16 bases remaining between them. CDR3 residues: CASSLPQGKFANTGELFF. CDR3 nucleotide sequence: TGTGCCAGCAGTTTACCACAAGGAAAGTTCGCGAACACCGGGGAGCTGTTTTTT.

This clonotype showed up many times. The genes are TRBV7-2 and TRBJ1-2; D ambiguous. Trimming took 0 bases from V and 8 from J, leaving 16 bases between them. Germline CDR1 is SGHTA and CDR2 is FQGNSA. The CDR3 length is 15 residues. As DNA, the CDR3 is TGTGCCAGCAGCTTAGCGGACGGCAGTTGGAGAGGCTACACCTTC. Translating it yields CASSLADGSWRGYTF.

V gene TRBV19 combines with J gene TRBJ1-4, with unresolved D. The CDR3 length is 14 residues. Per germline, CDR1 LNHDA and CDR2 SQIVND (reference sequence). Trimming took off 4 bases at V and 4 bases at J, with 10 bases between the two ends. CDR3 sequence (DNA): TGTGCCAGTAGTACCCGACGGATTAATGAAAAACTGTTTTTT. It encodes CASSTRRINEKLFF.

In its sample, this clonotype was seen a few times. This chain joins TRBV25-1 and TRBJ2-3, with D hard to call. Germline CDR1 reads MGHDK; CDR2 reads SYGVNS. The CDR3 runs 12 residues. V was cut by 1 base and J by 11 bases, with 10 bases left in between. The CDR3 coding sequence is TGTGCCAGCAGTGAATCCTCCCTCCGGCAGTATTTT. Encoded protein: CASSESSLRQYF.

The rearrangement links TRBV9 to TRBJ2-2; D assignment may be TRBD1 or TRBD2 (6 bases each). The CDR3 covers 16 residues. The V end was cut by 3 bases, the J end by 8 bases, with 20 bases between. Germline-derived CDR1 and CDR2 are SGDLS and YYNGEE. The DNA for the CDR3 is TGTGCCAGCAGCGACTCGACTAGTGGGGGCCAGGGGGAGCTGTTTTTT. Translation gives CASSDSTSGGQGELFF.

This clonotype was found a few times. CDR3 in amino acids: CASTGLAGAGSETQYF. The CDR3 bases are TGTGCCTCAACGGGACTAGCGGGAGCGGGTTCGGAGACCCAGTACTTC. The chain combines TRBV12-3 or TRBV12-4 with TRBJ2-5, with TRBD2 matching 14 bases. CDR3 length equals 16 residues. J gave up 5 bases and V 11 bases, and 13 bases lay outside the gene matches.

This clonotype came up many times. The rearrangement uses TRBV6-5 and TRBJ1-2; no reliable D call. The CDR3 length is 15 residues. Trimming removed 0 bases at V and 0 bases at J, with 8 bases between. The germline V gene encodes CDR1 MNHEY and CDR2 SVGAGI. DNA of the CDR3: TGTGCCAGCAGTTACTCTGGCAGATCTAACTATGGCTACACCTTC. Translated, it gives CASSYSGRSNYGYTF.

J is TRBJ2-3 and V is TRBV7-2, with 8 bases aligning to TRBD2. Per the germline V gene, CDR1 is SGHTA and CDR2 is FQGNSA. The CDR3 runs 15 residues. V lost 5 bases and J lost 3; bases outside the gene matches: 7. This CDR3 is CASSASGGRTDTQYF. In nucleotides, the CDR3 is TGTGCCAGCAGCGCGTCGGGGGGGAGGACAGATACGCAGTATTTT.

This clonotype was seen a few times. The chain recombines TRBV20-1 with TRBJ2-7; tentatively, D is TRBD2 (5 bases). The CDR3 has 12 amino acids. CDR1 is DFQATT, CDR2 SNEGSKA, per germline (reference sequence). The ends were cut back, 6 bases at V and 3 bases at J, with 12 bases in the middle. The CDR3 nucleotides read TGCAGTGCAACACTCCGGGACTACGAGCAGTACTTC. The encoded protein is CSATLRDYEQYF.

This clonotype was picked up a small number of times. The chain is built from TRBV5-4 and TRBJ1-4; 8 positions agree with TRBD1. V trimming: 0 bases; J trimming: 6 bases; junction bases outside the gene matches: 1. The germline CDR1 and CDR2 sequences are SGHNT and YYREEE (reference sequence). This CDR3 has 14 amino acids. The CDR3 loop reads CASSLGQGYEKLFF. The DNA for the CDR3 is TGTGCCAGCAGCTTGGGACAGGGGTATGAAAAACTGTTTTTT.

The chain uses TRBV29-1 and TRBJ2-1, with D uncertain. The CDR3 is 10 amino acids. V lost 4 bases, J lost 5 bases, and 3 bases lay in between. CDR1 and CDR2 (germline): SQVTM, ANQGSEA. DNA of the CDR3: TGCAGCGTTGGCCACAATGAGCAGTTCTTC. This codes for CSVGHNEQFF.

This chain links TRBV12-3 or TRBV12-4 with TRBJ2-5, with D perhaps matching TRBD2 (7 bases). Trimming removed 3 bases at V and 1 base at J, with 15 bases between. The CDR3 sequence is 16 residues long. The CDR3, as DNA: TGTGCCAGCAGTTTGGGACAAGGGGGGGCCCAAGAGACCCAGTACTTC. As protein: CASSLGQGGAQETQYF.

Only a few counts were recorded for this clonotype. The rearrangement uses TRBV20-1 and TRBJ2-1; 11 nucleotides agree with TRBD2. V dropped 0 bases and J dropped 6; count of bases not matched to a gene: 13. CDR1 and CDR2 from the germline V gene are DFQATT and SNEGSKA (reference sequence). This CDR3 region has 18 residues. This chain's CDR3 is CSARDRATSGSLGNEQFF. As DNA, the CDR3 is TGCAGTGCTAGAGATCGGGCAACTAGCGGGAGCTTGGGCAATGAGCAGTTCTTC.

The chain is built from TRBV28 and TRBJ2-7, with 7 bases lining up with TRBD1. The CDR3 has 15 residues. Germline CDR1 MDHEN, CDR2 SYDVKM. The V segment lost 5 bases and the J segment 0 bases; nucleotides outside the gene matches: 7. CDR3 protein: CASSLPGQDSYEQYF. CDR3 DNA sequence: TGTGCCAGCAGTCTCCCCGGACAGGACTCCTACGAGCAGTACTTC.